This TCR beta chain comes out of a study of CD8+CD57+ T cells in acquired aplastic anemia. The overall study: About 3 ug was the average amount of DNA from sorted CD4+ and CD8+ cells.

General study findings and limits: Researchers reported that CD8+ Simpson's diversity was not significantly different in patients versus controls. Patients and controls shared under 30 CD8+ CDR3 sequences, highly expressed in patients.

This clonotype was observed a handful of times. Its antigen is still unknown. The study profiled TCR beta VDJ and CDR3 using genomic DNA as template. Via MiXCR, TCRdb re-called the reads, giving one row per CDR3 protein. The repertoire holds some 150,000 distinct CDR3 sequences, with approximately 52% as singletons. V dropped 0 bases and J dropped 0 bases, with 7 bases sitting between them. This CDR3 contains 14 residues. Looked up from germline, CDR1 is SGHTS and CDR2 is YDEGEE. Previously, flow cytometry had revealed CD8+CD57+ cell expansion in the patients chosen for sequencing. There were no patients without severe acquired aplastic anemia.

The receptor comes from a human donor with aplastic anemia. Sequenced: sorted CD4+, CD8+, or CD8+CD57+ T cells (not recorded which) from PBMCs. The gene calls are TRBV5-8 and TRBJ2-7; weak D call: TRBD1 (6 bases). The CDR3 bases are TGTGCCAGCAGCTTGGGGGGGCACTCCTACGAGCAGTACTTC. It specifies CASSLGGHSYEQYF.